The 32 T cell receptor beta chains in this list originate from one sample, sequenced in a study of vaccination and CD4 T cells after COVID-19 (dated by TCRdb to about 2022). Library creation used PCR. TCRdb names Illumina iSeq 100 as the instrument used. DNA from cultured CD4+ T cells was subjected to TCR sequencing with the Oncomine TCR Beta short-read assay at the Johns Hopkins FTIC core. The public reads were run again by TCRdb, first through fastp at Q25 and then through MiXCR, and only productive beta chains were kept. Rows with a matching CDR3 protein are joined into one entry that keeps the most common DNA and genes. This sample is represented by 15,000 or so distinct CDR3 sequences; roughly 36% of them were singletons. The ten largest clones add up to 36% of the sample. For these TCRs, the target antigens are not known. The intended sense of this specimen's treatment or condition label: roughly nine-day PBMC culture with coronavirus spike peptide pools or control peptides (ViraFEST assay).

The sample was cultured CD4+ T cells from blood. The receptors stem from a human donor with COVID-19.

The chain joins TRBV11-2 to TRBJ2-2; either TRBD1 or TRBD2 may supply D (6 bases each). The V gene's germline CDR1 is SGHAT and CDR2 FQNNGV. The CDR3 sequence is 15 residues long. V was pared by 3 bases and J by 4 bases, with 12 bases between. The CDR3 here is CASSLGGRSTGELFF. In DNA, the CDR3 is TGTGCCAGCAGCTTGGGGGGCCGTAGCACCGGGGAGCTGTTTTTT.

About this clonotype: The germline gene is not matched at one end of the junction; a read error may be the cause. The J gene is TRBJ2-7, the V gene TRBV6-2 or TRBV6-3; no firm D call. The germline V gene has CDR1 MNHEY and CDR2 SVGEGT. The CDR3 is 12 residues long. The CDR3 coding sequence is TGTGCCAGCAGTTATCCTTTGGCTCCCGAGAACTTC. This sequence encodes CASSYPLAPENF.

This clonotype was picked up a small number of times. The chain employs TRBV27 and TRBJ1-6; a possible D gene is TRBD1 (6 bases). This CDR3 is 17 amino acids long. Germline loops: CDR1 MNHEY, CDR2 SMNVEV (reference sequence). The V end lost 5 bases, the J end lost 0 bases, and 14 bases lay between the germline ends. The CDR3 here is CASSHRAGASYNSPLHF. CDR3 sequence (DNA): TGTGCCAGCAGTCACCGTGCAGGGGCCTCCTATAATTCACCCCTCCACTTT.

The chain is built from TRBV19 and TRBJ1-1, with 8 bases matching TRBD1. V lost 6 bases and J lost 14; bases outside the gene matches: 11. This CDR3 has 12 amino acids. The V gene's germline CDR1 is LNHDA and CDR2 SQIVND (reference sequence). The CDR3 is CASSQRTGWGFF. CDR3 DNA: TGTGCCAGTAGCCAGCGGACAGGGTGGGGGTTCTTT.

V is TRBV12-3 or TRBV12-4 and J is TRBJ2-3, with TRBD1 identical over 9 bases. J was trimmed by 2 bases and V by 3 bases; bases with no gene match: 3. The CDR3 has 15 amino acids. The CDR3 nucleotides read TGTGCCAGCAGTTTGGGACAGGGACCCACAGATACGCAGTATTTT. Translated, it gives CASSLGQGPTDTQYF.

The chain is built from TRBV18 and TRBJ1-2, with a tentative D call TRBD1 (6 bases). The V end lost 3 bases, the J end lost 8 bases, and 19 bases lay between the germline ends. The CDR3 loop spans 15 amino acids. Germline-derived CDR1 and CDR2 are KGHSH and LQKENI. CDR3 protein: CASSPGPGDFFGYTF. Here the CDR3 DNA reads TGTGCCAGCTCACCGGGGCCAGGGGACTTCTTCGGCTACACCTTC.

This clonotype was picked up a small number of times. This chain uses TRBV19 with TRBJ1-5; D might be TRBD1 (6 bases). V was shortened by 6 bases and J by 7 bases, with 13 bases between the two germline ends. The CDR3 covers 13 residues. Germline values: CDR1 LNHDA, CDR2 SQIVND (reference sequence). The CDR3 loop reads CASRTGSEQPQHF. The CDR3 bases are TGTGCCAGTAGGACAGGTTCAGAACAGCCCCAGCATTTT. Full variable domain (remainder filled in from reference TRBV19 and TRBJ1-5): DGGITQSPKYLFRKEGQNVTLSCEQNLNHDAMYWYRQDPGQGLRLIYYSQIVNDFQKGDIAEGYSVSREKKESFPLTVTSAQKNPTAFYLCASRTGSEQPQHFGDGTRLSIL.

The table lists this clonotype with a count of one. V usage is TRBV20-1 and J usage is TRBJ2-5; D is possibly TRBD1 or TRBD2 (6 bases each). Germline assignment: CDR1 DFQATT and CDR2 SNEGSKA (reference sequence). V was cut by 6 bases and J by 3 bases, with 20 bases left in between. There are 15 residues in the CDR3. CDR3 amino acids: CSAPAGGPGEETQYF. The CDR3, as DNA: TGCAGTGCCCCGGCTGGGGGGCCTGGGGAAGAGACCCAGTACTTC.

The V and J genes are TRBV12-3 or TRBV12-4 and TRBJ2-4; perhaps TRBD1 as D (7 bases). Trimming shortened V by 5 bases and J by 4 bases, and 15 bases separated the two germline ends. The CDR3 is 15 amino acids. The CDR3 is CASSRIGGQKNIQYF. CDR3 sequence (DNA): TGTGCCAGCAGTCGAATCGGGGGACAGAAAAACATTCAGTACTTC.

The genes are TRBV6-1 and TRBJ1-6, with a possible D match to TRBD1 (5 bases). Germline V gene lookup returns CDR1 MNHNS and CDR2 SASEGT. There are 16 residues in the CDR3. V was clipped by 2 bases and J by 12 bases, with 20 bases between them. The CDR3 protein is CASSEYPGRSELPLHF. The DNA for the CDR3 is TGTGCCAGCAGTGAATATCCGGGACGCTCGGAATTACCCCTCCACTTT.

CDR3 coding DNA: TGTGCCAGCAGTGAGTATGGAATGAACACCGGGGAGCTGTTTTTT. Its translation: CASSEYGMNTGELFF. The chain joins TRBV6-4 to TRBJ2-2; D gene ambiguous. CDR3 length: 15 residues. V dropped 3 bases and J dropped 1 base, with 9 bases sitting between them. The germline CDR1 and CDR2 sequences are MRHNA and SNTAGT.

This clonotype was detected a few times. V usage is TRBV19 and J usage is TRBJ1-4, with TRBD1 as a possible D gene (5 bases). Germline-derived CDR1 and CDR2 are LNHDA and SQIVND (reference sequence). The V and J ends lost 1 base and 7 bases respectively, with 10 bases between them. This CDR3 comprises 14 residues. CDR3 residues: CASSIGGAGEKLFF. In DNA form, the CDR3 reads TGTGCCAGTAGTATAGGCGGGGCGGGTGAAAAACTGTTTTTT.

The rearrangement uses TRBV2 and TRBJ1-3, with D maybe TRBD1 (6 bases). CDR3 length: 14 amino acids. Germline V gives CDR1 SNHLY, CDR2 FYNNEI. The V and J ends lost 0 bases and 8 bases respectively, with 11 bases between them. The CDR3 DNA sequence: TGTGCCAGCAGTGAAGCCACAGGGAGGGACACCATATATTTT. This encodes CASSEATGRDTIYF.

The gene calls are TRBV7-2 and TRBJ1-6; 7 positions agree with TRBD1. Germline CDR1 and CDR2: SGHTA and FQGNSA. The CDR3 is made up of 12 amino acids. V gave up 4 bases and J gave up 9 bases; unmatched junction bases: 0. The CDR3 region has the DNA TGTGCCAGCAGCTACAGGGGTTCACCCCTCCACTTT. Encoded protein: CASSYRGSPLHF. The full variable domain, rest sourced from reference TRBV7-2 and TRBJ1-6, is GAGVSQSPSNKVTEKGKDVELRCDPISGHTALYWYRQSLGQGLEFLIYFQGNSAPDKSGLPSDRFSAERTGGSVSTLTIQRTQQEDSAVYLCASSYRGSPLHFGNGTRLTVT.

Notes on this clonotype: Germline is not matched at one junction end, which may reflect a read error. The J gene is TRBJ2-7, the V gene TRBV2; D is undetermined. Germline-derived CDR1 and CDR2 are SNHLY and FYNNEI. The CDR3 runs 12 residues. CDR3 in DNA: TGTGCCAGCAGCGACGGGTCCAGAGGACGCTTTTTC. Its protein product is CASSDGSRGRFF.

In this sample, this clonotype turned up a few times. The rearrangement joins TRBV20-1 to TRBJ2-7; D might be TRBD1 or TRBD2, each matching 5 bases. The germline V gene has CDR1 DFQATT and CDR2 SNEGSKA (reference sequence). The CDR3 has 14 residues. V was pared by 4 bases and J by 2 bases, with 15 bases between. The CDR3 protein is CSAKTGTEPYEQYF. CDR3 nucleotides: TGCAGTGCTAAGACCGGGACCGAACCCTACGAGCAGTACTTC.

V is TRBV12-3 or TRBV12-4 and J is TRBJ1-4; weak D call: TRBD1 (6 bases). The V end lost 6 bases, the J end lost 8 bases, and 10 bases lay between the germline ends. CDR3 length equals 12 residues. CDR3 nucleotide sequence: TGTGCCAGCAGCCGGACAGACGAAAAACTGTTTTTT. It yields the protein CASSRTDEKLFF.

This clonotype has only a few counts. The genes are TRBV11-3 and TRBJ2-2; D remains ambiguous. The V gene lost 3 bases and the J gene lost 0 bases, with 5 bases spanning the gap. The CDR3 spans 14 residues. The germline gives CDR1 SGHNT, CDR2 YENEEA. The CDR3 here is CASSLDPNTGELFF. DNA for the CDR3: TGTGCCAGCAGCTTGGATCCGAACACCGGGGAGCTGTTTTTT.

This clonotype was observed a few times. The genes are TRBV7-3 and TRBJ1-2; no firm D call. The CDR3 is 14 residues long. V lost 2 bases to trimming and J lost 7 bases, with 14 bases between them. The germline CDR1 and CDR2 sequences are SGHTA and FQGTGA. The CDR3, as DNA: TGTGCCAGCAGCTTATCCTCGGACTGCTGTGGCTACACCTTC. It codes for CASSLSSDCCGYTF.

The rearrangement joins TRBV5-1 to TRBJ1-1; maybe TRBD1 (5 bases). Trimming cost V 3 bases and J 0 bases, with 12 bases left between them. CDR1 is SGHRS and CDR2 is YFSETQ in the germline V gene. CDR3 size: 15 residues. The CDR3 loop is CASSSVQGMNTEAFF. CDR3 sequence (DNA): TGCGCCAGCAGCTCGGTCCAGGGAATGAACACTGAAGCTTTCTTT. The full variable domain, its missing parts supplied by reference TRBV5-1 and TRBJ1-1, is KAGVTQTPRYLIKTRGQQVTLSCSPISGHRSVSWYQQTPGQGLQFLFEYFSETQRNKGNFPGRFSGRQFSNSRSEMNVSTLELGDSALYLCASSSVQGMNTEAFFGQGTRLTVV.

The chain links TRBV28 to TRBJ1-2; no clear D. This CDR3 contains 14 residues. Trimming took 2 bases from V and 6 from J, leaving 13 bases between them. Germline V CDR1 and CDR2: MDHEN, SYDVKM. The chain's CDR3 is CASSLRGYGDGYTF. DNA of the CDR3: TGTGCCAGCAGTTTAAGAGGGTATGGGGATGGCTACACCTTC.

This chain links TRBV11-1 with TRBJ2-7; possibly TRBD1 for D (7 bases). The germline V gene has CDR1 SGHAT and CDR2 FQDESV (reference sequence). Trimming removed 5 bases from V and 5 bases from J, with 16 bases in between. The length of the CDR3 is 14 residues. CDR3: CASSAGQGVDEQYF. CDR3 DNA sequence: TGTGCCAGCAGCGCGGGGCAGGGGGTCGACGAGCAGTACTTC.

This chain links TRBV20-1 with TRBJ2-7; a possible D gene is TRBD2 (5 bases). This CDR3 has 13 amino acids. Germline V gene lookup returns CDR1 DFQATT and CDR2 SNEGSKA (reference sequence). V was cut by 6 bases and J by 3 bases, with 15 bases left in between. The DNA of the CDR3 is TGCAGTGCCCTGGACTCCGGCTTCTACGAGCAGTACTTC. It codes for CSALDSGFYEQYF.

The CDR3: CASGLVQGQGKETQYF. The CDR3 DNA sequence: TGTGCTAGTGGTTTGGTACAGGGACAGGGAAAAGAGACCCAGTACTTC. This rearrangement joins TRBV12-5 to TRBJ2-5; 9 bases fit TRBD1. After removal of 0 bases from V and 3 bases from J, the junction contained 5 bases not matched to a gene. Germline-derived CDR1 and CDR2 are LGHNT and FRNRAP. The CDR3 totals 16 residues.

This clonotype came up a few times. The chain employs TRBV4-2 and TRBJ2-3; unclear D gene. The CDR3 length is 15 residues. The germline V gene has CDR1 LGHNA and CDR2 YNFKEQ. The V gene lost 3 bases and the J gene lost 1 base, with 11 bases spanning the gap. This CDR3 is CASSQVSPRTDTQYF. The CDR3 nucleotides are TGTGCCAGCAGCCAGGTCTCCCCCCGCACAGATACGCAGTATTTT.

The rearrangement uses TRBV5-4 and TRBJ1-1; D is possibly TRBD1 (6 bases). Deletions cut 0 bases from V and 4 bases from J, with 13 bases between. This CDR3 comprises 15 residues. Germline V gene lookup returns CDR1 SGHNT and CDR2 YYREEE (reference sequence). CDR3: CASSLDSGTRTEAFF. DNA for the CDR3: TGTGCCAGCAGCTTGGATTCTGGGACACGCACTGAAGCTTTCTTT. The full variable domain, completed using reference TRBV5-4 and TRBJ1-1, is ETGVTQSPTHLIKTRGQQVTLRCSSQSGHNTVSWYQQALGQGPQFIFQYYREEENGRGNFPPRFSGLQFPNYSSELNVNALELDDSALYLCASSLDSGTRTEAFFGQGTRLTVV.

The CDR3 loop is CATSRQSGGPYEQYF. The CDR3 coding sequence is TGTGCCACCAGCAGGCAGAGCGGGGGCCCCTACGAGCAGTACTTC. The chain joins TRBV15 to TRBJ2-7, with TRBD2 matching over 8 bases. Losses at the gene ends were 3 bases for V and 2 bases for J; bases not matched to a gene: 6. Germline V gene sequence: CDR1 LNHNV, CDR2 YYDKDF (reference sequence). The CDR3 consists of 15 residues.

This clonotype turned up a few times. The chain carries TRBV10-3 and TRBJ1-2; TRBD1 is a possible D gene (6 bases). V was clipped by 4 bases and J by 5 bases, with 14 bases between them. The CDR3 totals 14 residues. Germline assignment: CDR1 ENHRY and CDR2 SYGVKD. The CDR3 reads CAISGGGTSYGYTF. The CDR3 region has the DNA TGTGCCATCAGTGGTGGGGGCACCTCATATGGCTACACCTTC.

Worth noting for this clonotype: The junction departs from germline at one end; a sequencing error may be responsible. The rearrangement uses TRBV7-6 and TRBJ2-3, with unresolved D. This CDR3 comprises 11 residues. CDR1 and CDR2 from the germline V gene are SGHVS and FNYEAQ. The CDR3 region has the DNA TGTGCCGGCAGCTTGACAGATACGCAGTATTTT. Protein product: CAGSLTDTQYF.

The J gene is TRBJ1-1, the V gene TRBV6-1; D perhaps matches TRBD1 (5 bases). Trimming stripped 6 bases from V and 3 bases from J, with 14 bases between. This CDR3 spans 14 amino acids. The germline CDR1 and CDR2 sequences are MNHNS and SASEGT. The CDR3 bases are TGTGCCAGCAGCAGGGACCAACCGGACACTGAAGCTTTCTTT. Translation: CASSRDQPDTEAFF.

This rearrangement joins TRBV20-1 to TRBJ1-1; 7 bases fit TRBD1. With 5 bases clipped from V and 4 bases from J, the junction kept 7 bases outside the gene matches. This CDR3 spans 13 amino acids. CDR1 is DFQATT, CDR2 SNEGSKA, per germline (reference sequence). The CDR3 region is CSAESRGGTEAFF. In DNA form, the CDR3 reads TGCAGTGCTGAGAGCAGGGGGGGCACTGAAGCTTTCTTT.

The chain uses TRBV29-1 and TRBJ2-1, with D perhaps being TRBD1 or TRBD2 (5 bases each). This CDR3 comprises 10 residues. Germline V gene data show CDR1 as SQVTM and CDR2 as ANQGSEA. Trimming pared 7 bases from V and 7 bases from J, leaving 8 bases between. The CDR3 sequence is CSAGGNEQFF. Here the CDR3 DNA reads TGCAGCGCTGGGGGAAATGAGCAGTTCTTC.